This T cell receptor (beta chain) was identified during a study of early T cells in non-severe SARS-CoV-2 infection. In its sample, this clonotype was seen many times. As yet, its antigen is unknown. Individually, cDNA molecules had unique molecular identifiers attached to them. One entry per CDR3 protein results from TCRdb running MiXCR on the 5' RACE reads. The sample yields 20,000 to 25,000 distinct CDR3 sequences, about 5% seen once. J lost 3 bases, V lost 3 bases, and 8 bases had no gene match. Per the germline V gene, CDR1 is MDHEN and CDR2 is SYDVKM. This CDR3 is 17 amino acids long. Study observations and caveats: Missing private and CD4 specificities, VDJdb matching favored anti-spike CD8 responses.

Sequencing was done on a sample of whole blood. The genes are TRBV28 and TRBJ2-2; 9 bases are a match to TRBD1. This TCR derives from an adult who was a healthcare worker with PCR-confirmed SARS-CoV-2 infection or an uninfected control (not recorded which). This CDR3 is CASSFPRRQGDTGELFF. For the CDR3, the DNA is TGTGCCAGCAGTTTCCCAAGGAGACAGGGGGACACCGGGGAGCTGTTTTTT.